This entry lists 4 T cell receptor beta chains sequenced from one sample in a study of OX40 agonist ivuxolimab in advanced cancers. Libraries were prepared by immunoSEQ multiplex PCR; TCRdb keeps only in-frame clonotypes and omits some of them. This table holds under 8,500 clones, around 75% found once. The source was CD4+ or CD8+ T cells sorted from blood, collected in a trial of the OX40 agonist ivuxolimab. The receptors shown here come from an adult with an advanced solid tumor such as melanoma, head and neck, liver or kidney cancer.

This clone was observed a handful of times. The J gene is TRBJ2-3, the V gene TRBV9, with 7 bases lining up with TRBD2. The junction had 5 bases not matched to a gene; V was cut back by 2 bases and J by 2 bases. CDR3 size: 15 residues. Germline values: CDR1 SGDLS, CDR2 YYNGEE. The CDR3 protein is CASSVGGGTTDTQYF. CDR3 nucleotide sequence: TGTGCCAGCAGCGTGGGGGGAGGGACCACAGATACGCAGTATTTT.

The gene calls are TRBV4-1 and TRBJ2-4; the D is unclear. The germline gives CDR1 MGHRA, CDR2 YSYEKL. V gave up 2 bases and J gave up 1 base, with 9 bases separating them. The CDR3 is 15 amino acids. The CDR3 nucleotides are TGCGCCAGCAGCCAAAAGGAATGGGCCAAAAACATTCAGTACTTC. Its translation is CASSQKEWAKNIQYF.

This clone has a handful of counts. The sample contains more than one DNA sequence encoding this CDR3. J is TRBJ1-6 and V is TRBV10-2; possibly TRBD1 for D (5 bases). Germline CDR1 and CDR2: WSHSY and SAAADI. CDR3 size: 14 residues. V was pared by 3 bases and J by 7 bases, with 10 bases between. The DNA for the CDR3 is TGCGCCAGCAGTGAACCAGGGCAAAATTCACCCCTCCACTTT. This encodes CASSEPGQNSPLHF.

The rearrangement links TRBV19 to TRBJ2-6; TRBD1 matches at 9 bases. V dropped 9 bases and J dropped 0; count of bases not matched to a gene: 12. Germline V gene data show CDR1 as LNHDA and CDR2 as SQIVND (reference sequence). CDR3 size: 18 residues. The CDR3 DNA sequence: TGTGCCAGCGTAGGACAGGGGCGAAAGAGCTCTGGGGCCAACGTCCTGACTTTC. Translating gives CASVGQGRKSSGANVLTF.